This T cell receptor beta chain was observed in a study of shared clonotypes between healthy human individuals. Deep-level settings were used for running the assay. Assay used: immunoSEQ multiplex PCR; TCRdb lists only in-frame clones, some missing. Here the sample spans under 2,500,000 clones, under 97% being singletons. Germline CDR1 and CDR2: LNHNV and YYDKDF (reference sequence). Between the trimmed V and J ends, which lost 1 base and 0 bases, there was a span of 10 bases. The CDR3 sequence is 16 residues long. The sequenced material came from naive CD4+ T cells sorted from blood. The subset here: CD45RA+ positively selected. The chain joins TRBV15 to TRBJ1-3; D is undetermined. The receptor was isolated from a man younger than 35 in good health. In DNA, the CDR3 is TGTGCCACCAGCAGAGTGTCTGCTGGCTCTGGAAACACCATATATTTT. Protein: CATSRVSAGSGNTIYF.